This T cell receptor (beta chain) was profiled in a study of cytotoxic CD8 clonotypes in ibrutinib-treated CLL. V lost 0 bases to trimming and J lost 6 bases, with 16 bases between them. The CDR3 is 15 residues long. The germline V gene encodes CDR1 SGHRS and CDR2 YFSETQ. Produced via immunoSEQ multiplex PCR; TCRdb's table is partial and in-frame only. The table lists about 200,000 clones, 60% to 80% of them singletons. The chain employs TRBV5-1 and TRBJ2-7; possible D gene TRBD2, 7 bases. The TCR originated in a human donor with chronic lymphocytic leukemia. Here the sequenced sample was PBMCs, taken after 12 months of ibrutinib treatment. The CDR3: CASSLGVGRGAEQYF. The DNA of the CDR3 is TGCGCCAGCAGCTTGGGAGTCGGTCGGGGGGCCGAGCAGTACTTC.